This TCR beta chain is from a study of metastatic and nonmetastatic thyroid tumors. Overall study results and limits: Significantly greater TCR beta diversity was reportedly found in malignant thyroid tumors than in benign nodules (in blood and tumor).

Germline V gene data show CDR1 as SEHNR and CDR2 as FQNEAQ (reference sequence). The CDR3 spans 14 residues. V was cut by 2 bases and J by 2 bases, with 7 bases left in between. With MiXCR, TCRdb called clones anew from the PCR reads. This sample has over 15,000 clones, with 32% found just once. Ten or more counts support this clone. Its antigen is undetermined. No treatment had been given to any patient before thyroid surgery. Material: adjacent normal tissue. The chain employs TRBV7-9 and TRBJ1-5; tentative D call: TRBD1 (5 bases). The receptor was isolated from a female donor with papillary thyroid cancer or a benign thyroid nodule (not recorded which). Some clones in this sample may be carry-over from other donors' samples. CDR3 DNA sequence: TGTGCCAGCAGCTTACAGGGAGGCAATCAGCCCCAGCATTTT. This gives the protein CASSLQGGNQPQHF.